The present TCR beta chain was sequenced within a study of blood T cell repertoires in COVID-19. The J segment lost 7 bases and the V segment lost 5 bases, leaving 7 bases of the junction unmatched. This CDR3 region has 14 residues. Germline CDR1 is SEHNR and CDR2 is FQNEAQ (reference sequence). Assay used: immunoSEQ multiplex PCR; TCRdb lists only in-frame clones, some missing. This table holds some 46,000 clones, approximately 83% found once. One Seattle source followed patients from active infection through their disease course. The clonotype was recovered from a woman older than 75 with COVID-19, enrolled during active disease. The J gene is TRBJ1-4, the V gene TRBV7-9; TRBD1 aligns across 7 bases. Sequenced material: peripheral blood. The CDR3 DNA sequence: TGTGCCAGCAGCCCCGGGACAGCGGGTGAAAAACTGTTTTTT. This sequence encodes CASSPGTAGEKLFF.